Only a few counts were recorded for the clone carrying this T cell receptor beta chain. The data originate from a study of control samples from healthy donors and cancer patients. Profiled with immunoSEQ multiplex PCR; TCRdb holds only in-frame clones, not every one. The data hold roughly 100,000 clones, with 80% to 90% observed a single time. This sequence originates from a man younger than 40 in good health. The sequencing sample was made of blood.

The CDR3 spells CASSPQAYGSVSSYNEQFF. CDR3 in DNA: TGTGCCAGCTCACCACAGGCGTACGGGAGCGTTAGCTCCTACAATGAGCAGTTCTTC. This rearrangement joins TRBV18 to TRBJ2-1, with D tentatively TRBD2 (6 bases). The CDR3 is made up of 19 amino acids. In germline, CDR1 is KGHSH, CDR2 LQKENI. Deletions cut 1 base from V and 0 bases from J, with 19 bases between.